What follows are 13 T cell receptor beta chains derived from one specimen sequenced in a study of blood T cell repertoires in COVID-19. Using immunoSEQ multiplex PCR, the repertoire was profiled, and TCRdb retains in-frame clones only, with some absent. The sample holds about 200,000 clones; about 85% are singletons and the top ten take approximately 0.97%. Sequencing was performed on peripheral blood. The receptor set was obtained from a man in his 60s with COVID-19, enrolled during active disease.

V and J are TRBV28 and TRBJ1-3, with 8 bases matching TRBD1. The CDR3 contains 15 residues. The germline gives CDR1 MDHEN, CDR2 SYDVKM. V shed 4 bases and J 4 bases; nucleotides not matched to a gene: 6. The CDR3 nucleotides are TGTGCCAGCAGTTCCCCACGGACAGGGGGAAACACCATATATTTT. This encodes CASSSPRTGGNTIYF. The full variable domain, in which reference TRBV28 and TRBJ1-3 provide the parts outside the CDR3, is DVKVTQSSRYLVKRTGEKVFLECVQDMDHENMFWYRQDPGLGLRLIYFSYDVKMKEKGDIPEGYSVSREKKERFSLILESASTNQTSMYLCASSSPRTGGNTIYFGEGSWLTVV.

This chain connects TRBV15 to TRBJ1-1; no definite D call. Germline CDR1 reads LNHNV; CDR2 reads YYDKDF (reference sequence). The CDR3 sequence is 13 residues long. The V end lost 0 bases, the J end lost 5 bases, and 7 bases lay between the germline ends. Written as DNA, the CDR3 is TGTGCCACCAGCAGAGACCCGGGGACTGAAGCTTTCTTT. Protein product: CATSRDPGTEAFF.

The table lists this clone with a few counts. The chain carries TRBV7-9 and TRBJ1-6, with 9 bases that match TRBD1. From germline, CDR1 is SEHNR and CDR2 FQNEAQ (reference sequence). V was clipped by 5 bases and J by 7 bases; unmatched bases: 6. This CDR3 region has 15 residues. CDR3 sequence reads: CASSVEGQGNSPLHF. CDR3 nucleotide sequence: TGTGCCAGCAGCGTAGAGGGACAGGGAAATTCACCCCTCCACTTT.

The chain recombines TRBV5-1 with TRBJ2-5, with TRBD2 identical over 13 bases. Germline trimming cut 4 bases from V and 4 bases from J; bases unmatched to any gene: 10. The germline gives CDR1 SGHRS, CDR2 YFSETQ. This CDR3 is built from 17 residues. CDR3 protein: CASSPVGLAGAGETQYF. CDR3 sequence (DNA): TGCGCCAGCAGCCCCGTTGGACTAGCGGGAGCAGGAGAGACCCAGTACTTC.

The chain combines TRBV5-1 with TRBJ2-1, with no clear D. This CDR3 comprises 14 residues. Germline loops: CDR1 SGHRS, CDR2 YFSETQ. Trimming pared 2 bases from V and 9 bases from J, leaving 15 bases between. CDR3 sequence reads: CASSLAATKREQFF. The CDR3 bases are TGCGCCAGCAGCTTAGCCGCTACAAAGCGTGAGCAGTTCTTC.

The J gene is TRBJ1-1, the V gene TRBV18; 12 bases are a match to TRBD1. The J segment lost 4 bases and the V segment lost 4 bases, leaving 7 bases of the junction unmatched. The length of the CDR3 is 16 residues. Looked up from germline, CDR1 is KGHSH and CDR2 is LQKENI. CDR3 in DNA: TGTGCCAGCTCACTCGGGACAGGGGGCGGGGTCACTGAAGCTTTCTTT. Protein: CASSLGTGGGVTEAFF. The entire variable domain, with the rest obtained from reference TRBV18 and TRBJ1-1, is as follows: NAGVMQNPRHLVRRRGQEARLRCSPMKGHSHVYWYRQLPEEGLKFMVYLQKENIIDESGMPKERFSAEFPKEGPSILRIQQVVRGDSAAYFCASSLGTGGGVTEAFFGQGTRLTVV.

This chain joins TRBV5-1 and TRBJ2-7; D is possibly TRBD1 (7 bases). The germline V and J ends were trimmed by 7 bases and 4 bases, with 15 bases remaining between them. The CDR3 is made up of 13 amino acids. CDR1 is SGHRS and CDR2 is YFSETQ in the germline V gene. The CDR3 region has the DNA TGCGCCAGCGGACGGGACAGCGGGTACGAGCAGTACTTC. Residues: CASGRDSGYEQYF.

This chain links TRBV2 with TRBJ1-4; D call uncertain. The CDR3 runs 16 residues. Germline CDR1 reads SNHLY; CDR2 reads FYNNEI. The ends were cut back, 6 bases at V and 0 bases at J, with 14 bases in the middle. The CDR3 protein is CASSRRPGATNEKLFF. CDR3 DNA sequence: TGTGCCAGCAGCAGACGACCGGGAGCAACTAATGAAAAACTGTTTTTT. The complete variable domain, with remaining parts taken from reference TRBV2 and TRBJ1-4, reads EPEVTQTPSHQVTQMGQEVILRCVPISNHLYFYWYRQILGQKVEFLVSFYNNEISEKSEIFDDQFSVERPDGSNFTLKIRSTKLEDSAMYFCASSRRPGATNEKLFFGSGTQLSVL.

The genes are TRBV2 and TRBJ2-2, with D possibly being TRBD2 (5 bases). Germline CDR1 reads SNHLY; CDR2 reads FYNNEI. Between the trimmed V and J ends, which lost 6 bases and 4 bases, there was a span of 18 bases. This CDR3 spans 16 amino acids. The DNA for the CDR3 is TGTGCCAGCAGCCATCAGACTGGCGGGCGCACCGGGGAGCTGTTTTTT. Translating gives CASSHQTGGRTGELFF.

The rearrangement joins TRBV28 to TRBJ1-1, with D uncertain. This CDR3 spans 13 amino acids. The V gene lost 10 bases and the J gene lost 1 base, with 13 bases spanning the gap. Germline CDR1 reads MDHEN; CDR2 reads SYDVKM. The CDR3 spells CATHDTQNTEAFF. CDR3 DNA sequence: TGTGCCACCCACGACACGCAGAACACTGAAGCTTTCTTT.

This sequence joins TRBV6-5 and TRBJ2-7; tentatively, D is TRBD2 (6 bases). The germline V gene has CDR1 MNHEY and CDR2 SVGAGI. This CDR3 is 14 amino acids long. Trimming left V 9 bases short and J 3 bases short, with 18 bases between. The CDR3 loop is CASTPRGGYYEQYF. In DNA, the CDR3 is TGTGCCAGTACCCCCCGTGGGGGGTACTACGAGCAGTACTTC.

V gene TRBV5-1 combines with J gene TRBJ2-1; 10 bases line up with TRBD1. The CDR3 extends over 16 amino acids. Unmatched junction bases numbered 3, after V lost 0 bases and J lost 3 bases. Germline V lookup: CDR1 SGHRS, CDR2 YFSETQ. CDR3 sequence: CASSLGWTGGYNEQFF. The CDR3 bases are TGCGCCAGCAGCTTGGGGTGGACAGGGGGCTACAATGAGCAGTTCTTC.

The chain couples TRBV18 to TRBJ1-1; 7 bases are shared with TRBD1. CDR1 and CDR2 (germline): KGHSH, LQKENI. The CDR3 is made up of 15 amino acids. The trim removed 4 bases at V and 0 bases at J, leaving 5 bases unmatched. In DNA, the CDR3 is TGTGCCAGCTCACACTCCGGGACAGTGAACACTGAAGCTTTCTTT. This translates into CASSHSGTVNTEAFF.